A single sample gave rise to the 15 T cell receptor beta chains below, sequenced in a study of early stage breast cancer tumors. Assay: immunoSEQ multiplex PCR; the TCRdb copy retains only in-frame clones and omits some. There are about 19,000 clones in the sample; around four fifths occur only once, and roughly 1.8% lies in the top ten. The sequenced sample consisted of blood. The receptor source for this set is a person in their 70s with breast cancer.

The gene calls are TRBV7-2 and TRBJ2-1, with 8 bases aligning to TRBD1. The CDR3 sequence is 15 residues long. Germline trimming cut 4 bases from V and 0 bases from J; bases unmatched to any gene: 2. CDR1 and CDR2 from the germline V gene are SGHTA and FQGNSA. The CDR3 DNA sequence: TGTGCCAGCAGCTCGGACAGGGCCTCCTACAATGAGCAGTTCTTC. Amino acids: CASSSDRASYNEQFF.

The genes are TRBV14 and TRBJ2-2; D possibly corresponds to TRBD1 (5 bases). The V end was cut by 0 bases, the J end by 4 bases, with 9 bases between. In germline, CDR1 is SGHDN, CDR2 FVKESK. The CDR3 has 15 amino acids. The CDR3: CASSQDAGFTGELFF. In DNA, the CDR3 is TGTGCCAGCAGCCAAGATGCAGGGTTCACCGGGGAGCTGTTTTTT.

The V gene is TRBV5-6, the J gene TRBJ2-7, with TRBD2 identical over 7 bases. V was clipped by 4 bases and J by 6 bases; unmatched bases: 7. This CDR3 is built from 13 residues. Germline CDR1 and CDR2: SGHDT and YYEEEE. This chain's CDR3 is CASSLIGGGEQYF. The CDR3 region has the DNA TGTGCCAGCAGCCTGATTGGGGGGGGCGAGCAGTACTTC.

This clone was seen only once. The chain recombines TRBV18 with TRBJ2-1; weak D call: TRBD2 (6 bases). CDR1 is KGHSH, CDR2 LQKENI, per germline. This CDR3 has 14 residues. V lost 3 bases and J 7 bases, leaving 13 bases between the germline ends. This CDR3 reads CASSPPPGENEQFF. CDR3 bases: TGTGCCAGCTCACCTCCTCCGGGGGAAAATGAGCAGTTCTTC.

This clone has a single count. The rearrangement uses TRBV28 and TRBJ2-7; D perhaps matches TRBD1 (5 bases). The CDR3 totals 14 residues. The germline CDR1 and CDR2 sequences are MDHEN and SYDVKM. Trimming took off 3 bases at V and 6 bases at J, with 15 bases between the two ends. CDR3: CASSFTTVRSEQYF. The CDR3 nucleotides are TGTGCCAGCAGTTTTACGACAGTTCGTAGCGAGCAGTACTTC.

This clone came up a few times. This chain connects TRBV7-6 to TRBJ2-5; 7 nucleotides line up with TRBD2. Per germline, CDR1 SGHVS and CDR2 FNYEAQ. The CDR3 spans 15 residues. The junction had 9 bases not matched to a gene; V was cut back by 3 bases and J by 5 bases. CDR3 sequence reads: CASSLPAGSAETQYF. CDR3 coding DNA: TGTGCCAGCAGCTTGCCAGCGGGGTCGGCGGAGACCCAGTACTTC.

The genes are TRBV7-8 and TRBJ2-7; TRBD2 aligns across 9 bases. After removal of 4 bases from V and 1 base from J, the junction contained 5 bases not matched to a gene. The CDR3 loop spans 15 amino acids. Germline V lookup: CDR1 SGHVS, CDR2 FQNEAQ. This CDR3 is CASSYGLARSYEQYF. For the CDR3, the DNA is TGTGCCAGCAGCTACGGACTAGCGAGGTCCTACGAGCAGTACTTC. Looking up the rest from reference TRBV7-8 and TRBJ2-7 gives the full variable domain: GAGVSQSPRYKVAKRGQDVALRCDPISGHVSLFWYQQALGQGPEFLTYFQNEAQLDKSGLPSDRFFAERPEGSVSTLKIQRTQQEDSAVYLCASSYGLARSYEQYFGPGTRLTVT.

The chain combines TRBV19 with TRBJ2-5; possibly TRBD1 for D (6 bases). The CDR3 has 12 residues. Germline V gene lookup returns CDR1 LNHDA and CDR2 SQIVND (reference sequence). V lost 5 bases, J lost 5 bases, and 9 bases lay in between. CDR3 nucleotides: TGTGCCAGTAGTCCCCAGGGGGAGACCCAGTACTTC. Its translation: CASSPQGETQYF. Combining the CDR3 with reference TRBV19 and TRBJ2-5 gives the whole variable domain DGGITQSPKYLFRKEGQNVTLSCEQNLNHDAMYWYRQDPGQGLRLIYYSQIVNDFQKGDIAEGYSVSREKKESFPLTVTSAQKNPTAFYLCASSPQGETQYFGPGTRLLVL.

This chain links TRBV5-1 with TRBJ2-1; the match to TRBD2 covers 11 bases. Germline assignment: CDR1 SGHRS and CDR2 YFSETQ. V dropped 0 bases and J dropped 9; count of bases not matched to a gene: 5. The CDR3 totals 15 residues. The CDR3 nucleotides are TGCGCCAGCAGCTTGGTTGTTAGCGGGGGGGCTGAGCAGTTCTTC. This gives the protein CASSLVVSGGAEQFF. The full variable domain, rest sourced from reference TRBV5-1 and TRBJ2-1, is KAGVTQTPRYLIKTRGQQVTLSCSPISGHRSVSWYQQTPGQGLQFLFEYFSETQRNKGNFPGRFSGRQFSNSRSEMNVSTLELGDSALYLCASSLVVSGGAEQFFGPGTRLTVL.

The gene calls are TRBV4-3 and TRBJ2-3; 10 nucleotides match TRBD2. This CDR3 has 17 amino acids. Germline-derived CDR1 and CDR2 are LGHNA and YSLEER. The J segment lost 2 bases and the V segment lost 1 base, leaving 6 bases of the junction unmatched. The CDR3 is CASSQGSSGGITDTQYF. DNA for the CDR3: TGCGCCAGCAGCCAAGGAAGTAGCGGGGGGATCACAGATACGCAGTATTTT.

The chain links TRBV6-6 to TRBJ2-5; 7 bases are shared with TRBD2. After removal of 6 bases from V and 2 bases from J, the junction contained 9 bases not matched to a gene. This CDR3 has 15 amino acids. Germline values: CDR1 MNHNY, CDR2 SVGAGI (reference sequence). CDR3 loop: CASSLLAGVQETQYF. In nucleotides, the CDR3 is TGTGCCAGCAGCCTACTCGCGGGGGTGCAAGAGACCCAGTACTTC.

As regards this clone: One end of the junction does not line up with germline, which may come from a read error. Written as DNA, the CDR3 is TGTGCCAGCAGTTTGAACAGGGGGCGAAAAACTGTTTTT. Its protein product is CASSLNRGRKTVF. V usage is TRBV5-4 and J usage is TRBJ1-4, with 9 positions matching TRBD1. There are 13 residues in the CDR3. Germline V gives CDR1 SGHNT, CDR2 YYREEE (reference sequence).

The V gene is TRBV7-9, the J gene TRBJ2-2; no reliable D call. This CDR3 has 15 amino acids. Trimming cost V 7 bases and J 3 bases, with 15 bases left between them. CDR1 and CDR2 from the germline V gene are SEHNR and FQNEAQ (reference sequence). Here the CDR3 DNA reads TGTGCCAGCAACCTTGCGGTGTTGGACACCGGGGAGCTGTTTTTT. As protein: CASNLAVLDTGELFF.

This clone was counted once. This chain joins TRBV29-1 and TRBJ2-7; weak D call: TRBD1 (5 bases). The CDR3 runs to 12 residues. V shed 5 bases and J shed 0 bases, with 8 bases lying between them. The germline V gene encodes CDR1 SQVTM and CDR2 ANQGSEA. The CDR3 here is CSVRQSSYEQYF. The CDR3 DNA sequence: TGCAGCGTTAGACAGAGCTCCTACGAGCAGTACTTC.

The chain employs TRBV5-1 and TRBJ2-3; 14 bases are a match to TRBD2. The J segment lost 4 bases and the V segment lost 0 bases, leaving 1 base of the junction unmatched. The CDR3 extends over 16 amino acids. Germline CDR1 and CDR2: SGHRS and YFSETQ. This chain's CDR3 is CASSLVGLAGADTQYF. CDR3 DNA sequence: TGCGCCAGCAGCTTGGTGGGACTAGCGGGGGCAGATACGCAGTATTTT.